These T cell receptor beta chains were read from a single sample in a study of early T cells in non-severe SARS-CoV-2 infection. TCRdb re-called the 5' RACE reads through MiXCR, storing one row per CDR3 protein. The repertoire holds some 40,000 distinct CDR3 sequences, 5.3% seen once, with just under 30% in the top ten. The material sequenced was whole blood. These receptors were obtained from an adult who was a healthcare worker with PCR-confirmed SARS-CoV-2 infection or an uninfected control (not recorded which). CDR3s include the opening cysteine and the closing phenylalanine or tryptophan.

v_gene	j_gene	CDR3aa
TRBV5-5	TRBJ2-7	CASSFYWGGSYEQYF
TRBV18	TRBJ2-5	CASSQLLALETQYF
TRBV5-1	TRBJ2-2	CASSSGQGFSGELFF
TRBV12-3/TRBV12-4	TRBJ1-2	CASSDTGGGLKYGYTF
TRBV24-1	TRBJ1-5	CATKGPISNQPQHF
TRBV7-2	TRBJ2-1	CARAAGGRDEQFF
TRBV5-1	TRBJ2-7	CASSLEGGTSYEQYF
TRBV12-3/TRBV12-4	TRBJ1-4	CASSFRESGELFF
TRBV6-6	TRBJ2-3	CASSLRTRHTDTQYF
TRBV9	TRBJ2-3	CASSAGLPRTDTQYF
TRBV29-1	TRBJ2-7	CSPRTDSAYEQYF
TRBV6-2/TRBV6-3	TRBJ2-1	CASKIAGARPNEQFF
TRBV28	TRBJ1-3	CASSSGTGDGNTIYF
TRBV19	TRBJ1-3	CASSRTPLFPSGNTIYF
TRBV29-1	TRBJ2-2	CSVGTANTGELFF
TRBV20-1	TRBJ2-7	CSARDSSEQYF
TRBV5-4	TRBJ2-5	CASSLDVSGTSTQYF
TRBV6-4	TRBJ2-7	CASSDTRLGGPSEQYF
TRBV6-5	TRBJ2-7	CASSYRHITSGSIYEQYF
TRBV5-1	TRBJ1-1	CASSLAFVLEGGTEAFF
TRBV20-1	TRBJ1-1	CSVSGPNTEAFF
TRBV3-1	TRBJ2-1	CASSLWTSGRVNEQFF
TRBV7-9	TRBJ2-3	CASSLAESTDTQYF
TRBV18	TRBJ1-1	CASSRDLYEAFF
TRBV12-3/TRBV12-4	TRBJ1-1	CASSYRVSKTEAFF
TRBV27	TRBJ1-1	CASTLSEKNTEAFF
TRBV11-2	TRBJ2-1	CASSFYYAEQFF
TRBV5-4	TRBJ2-7	CASSLQGPLVEQYF
TRBV20-1	TRBJ2-5	CSARPGTGRQETQYF
TRBV6-2/TRBV6-3	TRBJ1-1	CASSYSIFPVWKNTEAFF
TRBV10-3	TRBJ2-1	CAISLAGGRNNEQFF
TRBV10-2	TRBJ1-5	CASSDSHFNQPQHF
TRBV7-2	TRBJ1-5	CASSLGATENQPQHF
TRBV4-2	TRBJ1-5	CASSQRTGSNQPQHF
TRBV28	TRBJ1-2	CASSWGQGQDGYTF
TRBV7-2	TRBJ1-2	CASSFLPQGAIGYTF
TRBV11-2	TRBJ2-1	CASSLDGVQFF
TRBV20-1	TRBJ1-1	CSAPTIFNTEAFF
TRBV6-1	TRBJ2-3	CASSEGTGGPTDTQYF
TRBV7-9	TRBJ2-5	CASSYSVHDGTQYF
TRBV6-5	TRBJ1-6	CASSSRQGANSPLHF
TRBV5-1	TRBJ2-1	CASSTQSSGGNNEQFF
TRBV19	TRBJ2-1	CASSNSEGSYNEQFF
TRBV6-1	TRBJ1-6	CASTLGGFSYNSPLHF
TRBV20-1	TRBJ2-2	CSAKRQGNTGELFF
TRBV29-1	TRBJ2-6	CSVAGQAASGANVLTF
TRBV4-3	TRBJ1-4	CASSERTVGEKLFF
TRBV20-1	TRBJ1-3	CSASGQGTYTIYF
TRBV7-2	TRBJ2-1	CASSLGSTNNEQFF
TRBV7-2	TRBJ1-5	CASSPGQSRNQPQHF